This TCR beta chain was retrieved from a study of shared clonotypes between healthy human individuals. Deep level was the assay's run setting. Using immunoSEQ multiplex PCR, the repertoire was profiled, and TCRdb retains in-frame clones only, with some absent. Of over 400,000 clones in the sample, about 96% were seen once. The ends lost 4 bases at V and 8 bases at J; junction bases unmatched: 10. Germline V CDR1 and CDR2: MNHEY, SVGAGI. The CDR3 has 14 residues. The sequenced sample was naive CD4+ T cells sorted from blood. Subset reported: CD45RA+ positively selected. The sequence came from a woman aged 25-40 years in good health. V is TRBV6-5 and J is TRBJ1-2; TRBD1 matches at 7 bases. The CDR3 reads CASSSADRVWGYTF. CDR3 DNA sequence: TGTGCCAGCAGTTCCGCCGACAGGGTGTGGGGCTACACCTTC.